The 17 T cell receptor beta chains in this list originate from one sample, sequenced in a study of CD8+CD57+ T cells in acquired aplastic anemia (dated by TCRdb to 2017 to 2018). Sequencing instrument: Illumina HiSeq 2000. TCR beta VDJ combination and CDR3 sequence profiling used genomic DNA as the template. TCRdb reran the public reads through fastp at Q25 and MiXCR, keeping productive beta chains. Here each entry gathers all rows of one CDR3 protein and keeps the most common genes and DNA. A total of around 400,000 distinct CDR3 sequences appear in this sample, around 68% of them only once. Of the sample, 4% falls within the top ten clones. Material for sequencing was sorted CD4+, CD8+, or CD8+CD57+ T cells (not recorded which) from PBMCs. These receptors originate from a human donor in good health, serving as a control.

In its sample, this clonotype was seen many times. The chain recombines TRBV4-3 with TRBJ1-1; D perhaps matches TRBD1 (5 bases). The V gene lost 3 bases and the J gene lost 3 bases, with 14 bases spanning the gap. This CDR3 has 15 residues. The germline V gene has CDR1 LGHNA and CDR2 YSLEER. The DNA of the CDR3 is TGCGCCAGCAGCCAGGGGGGACGGACCTACACTGAAGCTTTCTTT. It specifies CASSQGGRTYTEAFF.

This clonotype was recorded at least ten times. The chain couples TRBV20-1 to TRBJ1-6, with 9 bases lining up with TRBD1. This CDR3 has 18 amino acids. The V and J ends lost 0 bases and 10 bases, in that order; junction bases with no gene match: 16. Germline V CDR1 and CDR2: DFQATT, SNEGSKA (reference sequence). The CDR3 nucleotides are TGCAGTGCTAGAGACCCCACACAGGGGGCGCCTTCCGGCTCACCCCTCCACTTT. Protein sequence: CSARDPTQGAPSGSPLHF.

A note on this clonotype: One end of the junction varies from germline; a read error may be responsible. The chain is built from TRBV19 and TRBJ2-3, with D perhaps being TRBD1 or TRBD2 (5 bases each). CDR3 length: 15 amino acids. CDR1 and CDR2 from the germline V gene are LNHDA and SQIVND (reference sequence). CDR3 region: CASSITRASTYTQYF. CDR3 nucleotides: TGTGCCAGTAGTATTACCAGGGCTAGCACATATACGCAGTATTTT.

A word on this clonotype: Given the absence of the conserved phenylalanine or tryptophan at the CDR3 end, a read error is likely. The DNA is left out, because the CDR3 cannot be placed on it with certainty; the CDR3 is given as TCRdb lists it. V usage is TRBV7-7 and J usage is TRBJ2-7; the D call of TRBD1 is as the table states it, not checked on the DNA. Per germline, CDR1 SSHAT and CDR2 FNYEAQ (reference sequence). The CDR3 sequence runs 13 residues, both termini included. The CDR3: CASSLTGTVNNEQ.

Regarding this clonotype: Because the CDR3's place on the DNA is in doubt, the DNA is left out and the CDR3 is given as listed by TCRdb. The rearrangement joins TRBV7-2 to TRBJ1-1. From its first to its last residue, the CDR3 has 16 amino acids. Germline V gene sequence: CDR1 SGHTA, CDR2 FQGNSA. Here the CDR3 reads CASSLVLNTEAFFAFF.

Concerning this clonotype itself: One end of the junction fails to match germline, which may point to a read error. The chain joins TRBV7-3 to TRBJ1-2; tentative D call: TRBD1 (6 bases). The CDR3 has 14 amino acids. Germline CDR1 reads SGHTA; CDR2 reads FQGTGA. DNA for the CDR3: TGCGCCAGCAGCTTGGAAGGGGGTAACGAGGGCTACACCTTC. Its translation: CASSLEGGNEGYTF. Based on the CDR3 plus reference TRBV7-3 and TRBJ1-2, the full variable domain is GAGVSQTPSNKVTEKGKYVELRCDPISGHTALYWYRQSLGQGPEFLIYFQGTGAADDSGLPNDRFFAVRPEGSVSTLKIQRTERGDSAVYLCASSLEGGNEGYTFGSGTRLTVV.

This clonotype was recorded only once. The chain has TRBV12-3 or TRBV12-4 and TRBJ1-2; TRBD1 aligns across 8 bases. The CDR3 has 15 amino acids. V lost 3 bases, J lost 1 base, and 4 bases stayed unmatched. The CDR3 here is CASSLTGELNYGYTF. As DNA, the CDR3 is TGTGCCAGCAGTTTGACAGGGGAACTTAACTATGGCTACACCTTC.

Details on this clonotype: The junction shows a germline mismatch at one end, possibly a read error. This chain connects TRBV5-6 to TRBJ2-2; D may correspond to TRBD1 or TRBD2 (5 bases each). The CDR3 totals 19 residues. Germline V gene sequence: CDR1 SGHDT, CDR2 YYEEEE. The CDR3 loop is CASSLVAHLSGPAAGEPFF. As DNA, the CDR3 is TGTGCCAGCAGCTTGGTTGCCCACCTTTCAGGGCCCGCCGCCGGGGAGCCGTTTTTT.

A word on this clonotype: One junction end disagrees with the germline gene, perhaps due to a read error. The V gene is TRBV7-2, the J gene TRBJ2-1; 7 bases map to TRBD2. This CDR3 is built from 14 residues. Germline CDR1 and CDR2: SGHTA and FQGNSA. This chain's CDR3 is CASSVARDYGEHFF. The CDR3 bases are TGTGCCAGCAGCGTCGCCAGGGACTACGGCGAGCATTTCTTC.

This clonotype has at least ten counts. The chain combines TRBV7-2 with TRBJ1-4; TRBD1 aligns across 9 bases. The germline gives CDR1 SGHTA, CDR2 FQGNSA. The trim removed 5 bases at V and 2 bases at J, leaving 12 bases unmatched. The CDR3 length is 18 residues. The CDR3 DNA reads as TGTGCCAGCAGCAGAAAAGGACAGGGGACGGGCACTAATGAAAAACTGTTTTTT. Translating gives CASSRKGQGTGTNEKLFF.

The chain couples TRBV6-2 or TRBV6-3 to TRBJ2-5, with 7 positions matching TRBD1. This CDR3 spans 17 amino acids. Germline CDR1 MNHEY, CDR2 SVGEGT. J was trimmed by 5 bases and V by 7 bases; bases with no gene match: 19. CDR3 in DNA: TGTGCCAGCAACGAGACGTCATCTAGAGGGGGCCACGAGACCCAGTACTTC. Translation gives CASNETSSRGGHETQYF.

The chain joins TRBV7-2 to TRBJ2-1, with D unclear. Germline V gene sequence: CDR1 SGHTA, CDR2 FQGNSA. Trimming removed 4 bases at V and 5 bases at J, with 6 bases between. The CDR3 is 12 amino acids. CDR3 amino acids: CASSYSHNEQFF. The CDR3 DNA reads as TGTGCCAGCAGCTATTCCCACAATGAGCAGTTCTTC.

To note about this clonotype: Germline and junction disagree at one end, which may indicate a read error. The chain links TRBV5-1 to TRBJ2-3; a possible D gene is TRBD2 (5 bases). The CDR3 consists of 16 residues. CDR1 SGHRS and CDR2 YFSETQ come from the germline V gene. The DNA for the CDR3 is TGTGCCAGCAGCTTCCGTAGAGCGGCCGTGACAGATACGCAGTATTTT. Translating it yields CASSFRRAAVTDTQYF.

V gene TRBV11-2 combines with J gene TRBJ1-6, with a tentative D call TRBD1 (5 bases). CDR3 length: 14 amino acids. V shed 2 bases and J shed 7 bases, with 9 bases lying between them. The germline V gene encodes CDR1 SGHAT and CDR2 FQNNGV. The CDR3 sequence: CASSLWRGNSPLHF. CDR3 sequence (DNA): TGTGCCAGCAGCTTATGGCGGGGGAATTCACCCCTCCACTTT.

The chain couples TRBV20-1 to TRBJ2-3; 9 positions match TRBD2. V was clipped by 0 bases and J by 4 bases; unmatched bases: 5. CDR3 length: 15 amino acids. The V gene's germline CDR1 is DFQATT and CDR2 SNEGSKA (reference sequence). This CDR3 reads CSAREVAGEADTQYF. CDR3 sequence (DNA): TGCAGTGCTAGAGAGGTAGCGGGGGAAGCAGATACGCAGTATTTT.

A word on this clonotype: At one end the junction does not follow the germline gene, possibly because of a read error. This chain links TRBV7-9 with TRBJ1-6; TRBD1 matches at 11 bases. Per the germline V gene, CDR1 is SEHNR and CDR2 is FQNEAQ (reference sequence). The CDR3 sequence is 13 residues long. The DNA for the CDR3 is TGTGCCAGCAGCCTCGGGGACAGGGGGGTCCTCCGCTTT. Amino acids: CASSLGDRGVLRF.

This chain connects TRBV19 to TRBJ1-1, with no clear D. TRBJ2-1 explains the end of the DNA better; the J call may be wrong. Germline lookup yields CDR1 LNHDA and CDR2 SQIVND (reference sequence). This CDR3 is built from 15 residues. The CDR3 sequence: CASSFPRPGSSEQFF. CDR3 DNA: TGTGCCAGCAGTTTCCCGAGGCCAGGATCCTCCGAGCAGTTCTTC.